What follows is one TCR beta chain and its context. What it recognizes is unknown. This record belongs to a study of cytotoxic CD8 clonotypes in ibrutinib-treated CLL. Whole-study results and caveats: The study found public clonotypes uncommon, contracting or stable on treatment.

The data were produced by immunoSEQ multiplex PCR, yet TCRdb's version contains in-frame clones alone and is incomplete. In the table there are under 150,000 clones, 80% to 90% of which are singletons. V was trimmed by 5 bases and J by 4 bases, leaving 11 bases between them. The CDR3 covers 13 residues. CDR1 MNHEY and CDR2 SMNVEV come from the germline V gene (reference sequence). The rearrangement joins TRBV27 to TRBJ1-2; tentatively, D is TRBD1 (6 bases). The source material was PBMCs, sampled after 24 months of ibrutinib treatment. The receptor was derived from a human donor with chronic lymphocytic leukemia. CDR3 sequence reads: CASSPGQSYGYTF. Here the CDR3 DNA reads TGTGCCAGCAGTCCCGGACAGTCCTATGGCTACACCTTC.